The TCR beta chain described here comes from a study of cytomegalovirus exposure and HLA in healthy donors. About the research overall: For the approximately 430 genotyped donors, about 79% fell within the Caucasian-associated ancestry cluster.

This clone was seen once. In the PCR, 60 Vbeta and 13 Jbeta primers were used. Here immunoSEQ multiplex PCR was the method, and the copy in TCRdb shows in-frame clones only, minus some. The sample records some 130,000 clones, 60% to 80% being singletons. This cohort consisted of healthy bone marrow donors. The length of the CDR3 is 14 residues. Germline-derived CDR1 and CDR2 are SGHAT and FQDESV (reference sequence). V lost 4 bases, J lost 9 bases, and 19 bases lay in between. V and J are TRBV11-1 and TRBJ2-7, with a tentative D call TRBD1 (6 bases). Source material: PBMCs. This clonotype was obtained from a young man in good health and CMV-seronegative. As DNA, the CDR3 is TGTGCCAGCAGCTCTTGGGACATAGCTACGAGGCAGTACTTC. Its protein is CASSSWDIATRQYF.